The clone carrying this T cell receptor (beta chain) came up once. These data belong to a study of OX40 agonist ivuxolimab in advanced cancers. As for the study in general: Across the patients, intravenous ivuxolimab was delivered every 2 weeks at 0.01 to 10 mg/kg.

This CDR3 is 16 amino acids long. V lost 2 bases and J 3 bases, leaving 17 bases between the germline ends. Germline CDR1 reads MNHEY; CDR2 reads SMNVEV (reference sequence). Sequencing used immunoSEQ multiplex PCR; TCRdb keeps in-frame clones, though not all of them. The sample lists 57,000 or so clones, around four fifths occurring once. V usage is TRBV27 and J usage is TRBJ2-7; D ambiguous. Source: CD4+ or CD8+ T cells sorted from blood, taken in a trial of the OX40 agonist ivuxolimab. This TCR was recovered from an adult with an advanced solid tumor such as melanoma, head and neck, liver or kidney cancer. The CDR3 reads CASSLGTQLSVYEQYF. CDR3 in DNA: TGTGCCAGCAGTTTAGGAACTCAATTATCAGTCTACGAGCAGTACTTC.